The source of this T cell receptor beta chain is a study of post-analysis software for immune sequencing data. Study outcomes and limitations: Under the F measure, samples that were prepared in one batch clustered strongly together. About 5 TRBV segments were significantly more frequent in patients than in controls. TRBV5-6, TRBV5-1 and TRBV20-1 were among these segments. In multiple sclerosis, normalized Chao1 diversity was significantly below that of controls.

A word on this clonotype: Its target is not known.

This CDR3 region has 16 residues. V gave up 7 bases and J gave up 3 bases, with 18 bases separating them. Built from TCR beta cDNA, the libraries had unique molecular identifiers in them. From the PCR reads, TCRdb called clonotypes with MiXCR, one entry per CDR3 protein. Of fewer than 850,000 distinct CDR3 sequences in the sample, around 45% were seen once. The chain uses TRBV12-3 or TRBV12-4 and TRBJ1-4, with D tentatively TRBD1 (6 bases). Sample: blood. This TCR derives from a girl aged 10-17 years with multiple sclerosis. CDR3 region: CASTKGGGEANEKLFF. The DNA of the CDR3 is TGTGCCAGCACCAAGGGGGGGGGCGAAGCTAATGAAAAACTGTTTTTT.